The 9 T cell receptor beta chains below all came from one sample that was sequenced in a study of blood T cell repertoires in COVID-19. Assay used: immunoSEQ multiplex PCR; TCRdb lists only in-frame clones, some missing. The sample carries 350,000 to 450,000 clones, about four fifths recorded once. Sequencing used PBMCs or T cells enriched from blood (not recorded which). Receptors originate from a woman between 45 and 65 years old who had recovered from COVID-19.

The gene calls are TRBV4-2 and TRBJ1-6; 8 positions match TRBD1. J gave up 7 bases and V 4 bases, and 6 bases lay outside the gene matches. This CDR3 spans 15 amino acids. The germline CDR1 and CDR2 sequences are LGHNA and YNFKEQ. As DNA, the CDR3 is TGTGCCAGCAGCCCACGCCGGACAGGGAATTCACCCCTCCACTTT. Residues: CASSPRRTGNSPLHF.

The rearrangement links TRBV5-4 to TRBJ1-1; the match to TRBD1 covers 12 bases. The CDR3 is 17 amino acids. The germline gives CDR1 SGHNT, CDR2 YYREEE (reference sequence). V gave up 3 bases and J gave up 3 bases; unmatched junction bases: 9. CDR3 loop: CASSSRDRGLGYTEAFF. CDR3 bases: TGTGCCAGCAGCTCCCGGGACAGGGGGCTAGGGTACACTGAAGCTTTCTTT.

This chain uses TRBV6-5 with TRBJ1-1, with TRBD1 matching over 7 bases. The V and J ends lost 4 bases and 2 bases, in that order; junction bases with no gene match: 10. The CDR3 covers 16 residues. CDR1 is MNHEY and CDR2 is SVGAGI in the germline V gene. DNA for the CDR3: TGTGCCAGCAGTTCCCCCCGGGACAGAGATAACACTGAAGCTTTCTTT. This translates into CASSSPRDRDNTEAFF.

The chain couples TRBV4-3 to TRBJ1-4; a possible D gene is TRBD1 (5 bases). CDR3 size: 16 residues. Trimming stripped 4 bases from V and 0 bases from J, with 12 bases between. The germline CDR1 and CDR2 sequences are LGHNA and YSLEER. CDR3 nucleotide sequence: TGCGCCAGCAGCCGGACCTCAGGGACAACTAATGAAAAACTGTTTTTT. Translating it yields CASSRTSGTTNEKLFF.

This clone was found once. This chain connects TRBV28 to TRBJ1-2; TRBD1 matches 9 bases. With 5 bases clipped from V and 6 bases from J, the junction kept 7 bases outside the gene matches. CDR3 length equals 14 residues. Germline CDR1 and CDR2: MDHEN and SYDVKM. Written as DNA, the CDR3 is TGTGCCAGCAGTCCGCGGGACAGGGTTCATGGCTACACCTTC. As protein: CASSPRDRVHGYTF.

This chain uses TRBV5-1 with TRBJ2-2, with 9 bases aligning to TRBD2. V was pared by 0 bases and J by 6 bases, with 9 bases of the junction left unmatched. The CDR3 length is 17 residues. Per germline, CDR1 SGHRS and CDR2 YFSETQ. The CDR3 is CASSLALAGALPGELFF. The CDR3, as DNA: TGCGCCAGCAGCTTGGCCTTAGCGGGGGCCCTCCCCGGGGAGCTGTTTTTT. The variable domain in full, completed from reference TRBV5-1 and TRBJ2-2, reads KAGVTQTPRYLIKTRGQQVTLSCSPISGHRSVSWYQQTPGQGLQFLFEYFSETQRNKGNFPGRFSGRQFSNSRSEMNVSTLELGDSALYLCASSLALAGALPGELFFGEGSRLTVL.

V usage is TRBV6-5 and J usage is TRBJ1-1, with D possibly matching TRBD1 (5 bases). The germline V gene has CDR1 MNHEY and CDR2 SVGAGI. With 2 bases removed from V and 6 bases from J, the gap between germline ends came to 13 bases. The CDR3 totals 14 residues. The CDR3 coding sequence is TGTGCCAGCAGTTACCTCGGCCAGGGCGCTGAAGCTTTCTTT. Translated: CASSYLGQGAEAFF.

The rearrangement joins TRBV18 to TRBJ1-1, with 7 bases that match TRBD1. J was trimmed by 1 base and V by 5 bases; bases with no gene match: 4. The CDR3 runs 14 residues. In germline, CDR1 is KGHSH, CDR2 LQKENI. CDR3 in amino acids: CASSATGSNTEAFF. CDR3 in DNA: TGTGCCAGCTCAGCGACAGGGTCGAACACTGAAGCTTTCTTT. Complete variable domain (other parts from reference TRBV18 and TRBJ1-1): NAGVMQNPRHLVRRRGQEARLRCSPMKGHSHVYWYRQLPEEGLKFMVYLQKENIIDESGMPKERFSAEFPKEGPSILRIQQVVRGDSAAYFCASSATGSNTEAFFGQGTRLTVV.

The chain employs TRBV4-2 and TRBJ2-1; TRBD2 is a possible D gene (6 bases). Germline V gives CDR1 LGHNA, CDR2 YNFKEQ. V lost 3 bases and J 4 bases, leaving 16 bases between the germline ends. The CDR3 sequence is 16 residues long. CDR3 in DNA: TGTGCCAGCAGCCAGGATTTTCCCGGAGGGTACAATGAGCAGTTCTTC. Its translation is CASSQDFPGGYNEQFF.